This T cell receptor beta chain was recorded in a study of spatial heterogeneity in lung cancer (dated by TCRdb to between 2017 and 2020). Notes on the research overall: Beta-chain transcripts were consistently detected in greater numbers than alpha-chain transcripts, which likely reflects a higher abundance of beta-chain transcripts. In the raw uncorrected reads, each unique combination of TCR and UMI appeared on average more than ten times. In non-small cell lung cancer, the study quantitatively compared TCR alpha and beta repertoires across several tumor regions, matched nontumor lung, and blood. Nonsynonymous mutation counts, determined by whole-exome sequencing of tumor tissue, were related to TCR repertoire features. At surgery, 200 or so tumor regions, 61 to 75 matched nontumor lung samples and 56 PBMC samples were TCR-sequenced for both alpha and beta chains. Study-wide findings and limitations: Additional single-cell paired TCR alpha and beta sequencing was considered necessary to confirm, at a functional level, the hypothesis that regional TCRs recognize regional mutations. Ubiquitous expanded tumor TCRs were found in blood more often at tumor resection than at routine follow-up.

The sample's time point, from its label and the paper: sample taken at primary tumor resection. For TCR sequencing, whole RNA was extracted from tumor and nontumor lung tissue, or from cryopreserved PBMC samples, and no cell sorting was done. Donors were some 70 patients with early-stage, untreated non-small cell lung cancer from the lung TRACERx cohort. Only patients for whom sufficient RNA was available from at least two tumor regions were selected for TCR sequencing. This clonotype was seen many times. Its antigen is currently not known. Base qualities are not recorded, but no much larger clone differs from it by a single base. CDR1 is given as SGHVS and CDR2 as FQNEAQ, both from the germline V gene. The CDR3 goes from the cysteine to the phenylalanine over 16 residues. Solely the CDR3 DNA is kept, with 48 bases framed from the first base. The germline V end is reduced by 5 bases and the J end by 5 bases; junction bases left unmatched: 6.

Library creation used 5' RACE. Instrument on record: NextSeq 500. In the TCR library protocol, a unique molecular identifier was attached to each TCR cDNA molecule so that PCR and sequencing errors could be corrected. The authors' pipeline ran thus. TCR identification, UMI-based error correction and CDR3 extraction were all carried out with Decombinator tools. Expanded TCRs were defined as those above a frequency of 2 per 1,000, corresponding to the top 1% of the tumor frequency distribution. Each repertoire was subsampled 100 times to 5,000 TCRs, after which Renyi diversity was computed with the R vegan package. To build CDR3 similarity networks, amino acid triplet string-kernel similarity was used, and CDR3s were connected when their pairwise similarity was above 0.82. TCRdb handled the public reads itself, with Q25 trimming in fastp and clone calling in MiXCR, and kept productive beta chains. Rows are unified per CDR3 protein, each entry keeping the most common DNA and genes. TCRdb's processing, not the authors', yielded these V and J calls. This sample is represented by tens of thousands of distinct CDR3 sequences; less than 15% of them were singletons. More than 40% of the sample is in the top ten clones.

This receptor chain uses TRBV7-8 and TRBJ2-1; TRBD2 matches 13 bases in the middle. This TCR was recovered from a male donor with early-stage non-small cell lung cancer. Sequenced material: PBMCs, taken at surgery. CDR3 sequence: CASSPAGLAGDNEQFF. The DNA sequence is TGTGCCAGCAGCCCTGCAGGACTAGCGGGAGACAATGAGCAGTTCTTC. The reference TRBV7-8 and TRBJ2-1 proteins fill in what lies around the CDR3, so the full variable domain reads GAGVSQSPRYKVAKRGQDVALRCDPISGHVSLFWYQQALGQGPEFLTYFQNEAQLDKSGLPSDRFFAERPEGSVSTLKIQRTQQEDSAVYLCASSPAGLAGDNEQFFGPGTRLTVL.